This T cell receptor (beta chain) was sequenced during a study of early T cells in non-severe SARS-CoV-2 infection. Study-wide context: Sequencing targeted bulk RNA from unsorted whole blood, leaving chains unpaired.

Whole-study results and caveats: VDJdb-based annotation leaned toward anti-spike CD8 responses and missed private and CD4 specificities.

The CDR3 covers 13 residues. The germline V and J ends were trimmed by 2 bases and 9 bases, with 14 bases remaining between them. In its sample, this clonotype was seen many times. Antigen specificity is unknown. The protocol attached unique molecular identifiers to individual cDNA molecules. MiXCR, run by TCRdb on the 5' RACE reads, gives a single entry per CDR3 protein. Here the sample spans 55,000 to 80,000 distinct CDR3 sequences, approximately 12% being singletons. This chain links TRBV12-3 or TRBV12-4 with TRBJ2-7; D may be TRBD2 (6 bases). This TCR was recovered from an adult who was a healthcare worker with PCR-confirmed SARS-CoV-2 infection or an uninfected control (not recorded which). The sample comprised whole blood. CDR3: CASSLRLAGTQYF. DNA of the CDR3: TGTGCCAGCAGTTTAAGGTTGGCGGGGACGCAGTACTTC.